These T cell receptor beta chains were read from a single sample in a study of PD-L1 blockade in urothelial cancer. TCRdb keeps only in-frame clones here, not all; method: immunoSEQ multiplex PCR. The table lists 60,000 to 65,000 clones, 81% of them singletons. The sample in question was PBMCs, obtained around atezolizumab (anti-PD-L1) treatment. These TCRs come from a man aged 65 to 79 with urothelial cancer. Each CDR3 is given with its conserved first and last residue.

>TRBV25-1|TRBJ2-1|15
CASSEQGSSYNEQFF
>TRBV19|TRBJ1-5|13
CASSMSDSQPQHF
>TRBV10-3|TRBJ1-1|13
CAISGTENTEAFF
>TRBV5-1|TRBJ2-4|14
CASSAGGDGNIQYF
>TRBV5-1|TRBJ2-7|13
CASSFGTAYEQYF
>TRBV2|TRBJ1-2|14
CASSAQGANYGYTF
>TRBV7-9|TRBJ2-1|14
CASSRQVSYNEQFF
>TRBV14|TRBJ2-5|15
CASSQREGGQETQYF
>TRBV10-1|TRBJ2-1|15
CASSEALAGYNEQFF
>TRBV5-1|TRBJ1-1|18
CASSLAPGGIQENTEAFF
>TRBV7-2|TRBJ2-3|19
CASSLSTGLAGDSTDTQYF
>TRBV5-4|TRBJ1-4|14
CASSLQGWNEKLFF
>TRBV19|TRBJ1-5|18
CASSPDMEDRVGNQPQHF
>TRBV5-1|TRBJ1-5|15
CASSPGQGEDQPQHF
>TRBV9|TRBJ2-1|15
CASSVTSGSYNEQFF
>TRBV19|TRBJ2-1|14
CASSGTGGMNEQFF
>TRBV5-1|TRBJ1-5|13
CASSWGPGQPQHF
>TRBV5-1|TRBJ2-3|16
CASSLAQGPSTDTQYF
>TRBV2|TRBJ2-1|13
CAGGERGNNEQFF
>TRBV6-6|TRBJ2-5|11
CASRSGETQYF
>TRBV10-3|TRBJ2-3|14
CAISVGASTDTQYF
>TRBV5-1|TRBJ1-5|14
CASSLAGGSQPQHF